This TCR beta chain was found in a study of TIL therapy for anti-PD-1-resistant metastatic lung cancer. Across the whole study: Several tumors were EGFR-mutant and two were ALK-rearranged. Median tumor mutation burden was 1.5 mutations per megabase.

This CDR3 contains 15 residues. After removal of 4 bases from V and 5 bases from J, the junction contained 5 bases not matched to a gene. Germline V gene lookup returns CDR1 MNHEY and CDR2 SMNVEV (reference sequence). Time point given: pre-treatment sample, taken before nivolumab and TIL therapy. Sequencing used immunoSEQ v3. Survey-level samples got 1.5 million to 2.5 million read pairs; deep-level samples got about 4.5-6.5 million. The assay was immunoSEQ multiplex PCR, and TCRdb's table has in-frame clones only and misses some. This sample has about 49,000 clones, with around 80% found just once. The chain links TRBV27 to TRBJ2-1, with 10 positions matching TRBD2. The sequence derives from a man in his 70s with non-small cell lung cancer. The specimen was blood, collected at baseline. CDR3 DNA sequence: TGTGCCAGCAGTTCCGGGACTAGCGTTAACAATGAGCAGTTCTTC. Residues: CASSSGTSVNNEQFF.